These 18 T cell receptor beta chains were all obtained from the same sample, sequenced in a study of blood T cells in healthy people across ages. Primed by a sample-barcoded 5' primer and a J-beta primer mix, a second PCR proceeded for about 6 to 12 cycles. From the 5' RACE reads, TCRdb called clonotypes with MiXCR, one entry per CDR3 protein. Of about 1.7 million distinct CDR3 sequences listed, roughly 27% are singletons. Sequencing was performed on blood. The origin of the receptors is a woman aged 30 to 39 in good health.

This clonotype was seen at least ten times. This chain connects TRBV9 to TRBJ1-2; D uncertain. From germline, CDR1 is SGDLS and CDR2 YYNGEE. The CDR3 length is 12 residues. V lost 7 bases and J lost 5, with 12 bases in between. CDR3 loop: CASSPDRYGYTF. DNA for the CDR3: TGTGCCAGCTCACCGGACCGATATGGCTACACCTTC.

The chain joins TRBV24-1 to TRBJ1-5; no definite D call. Trimming removed 7 bases at V and 2 bases at J, with 8 bases between. Germline assignment: CDR1 KGHDR and CDR2 SFDVKD. The CDR3 contains 13 residues. The CDR3 DNA is TGTGCCACCAGGAGGGATGGCAATCAGCCCCAGCATTTT. This translates into CATRRDGNQPQHF.

The chain has TRBV6-1 and TRBJ1-3, with TRBD1 as a possible D gene (6 bases). This CDR3 is built from 14 residues. The V end was cut by 2 bases, the J end by 10 bases, with 15 bases between. Germline CDR1 and CDR2: MNHNS and SASEGT. The CDR3 protein is CASSEWDKWMTIYF. The CDR3 nucleotides read TGTGCCAGCAGTGAATGGGACAAGTGGATGACCATATATTTT.

The chain joins TRBV12-3 or TRBV12-4 to TRBJ1-5; a possible D gene is TRBD1 (5 bases). Trimming shortened V by 7 bases and J by 9 bases, and 19 bases separated the two germline ends. The CDR3 is 14 amino acids. The chain's CDR3 is CASTLGGTWGPQHF. The CDR3 bases are TGTGCCAGCACCCTTGGGGGGACCTGGGGGCCCCAGCATTTT.

The chain links TRBV20-1 to TRBJ2-1, with TRBD2 identical over 8 bases. This CDR3 is built from 14 residues. Looked up from germline, CDR1 is DFQATT and CDR2 is SNEGSKA (reference sequence). The V segment lost 6 bases and the J segment 8 bases; nucleotides outside the gene matches: 12. Written as DNA, the CDR3 is TGCAGTGCCCACCCCCAGCGGGAGCGGGATGAGCAGTTCTTC. Encoded protein: CSAHPQRERDEQFF.

There are a few counts of this clonotype. The V call is TRBV12-3 or TRBV12-4, the J call TRBJ2-4, with 10 bases that match TRBD1. The V and J ends lost 6 bases and 2 bases, in that order; junction bases with no gene match: 1. The CDR3 is 14 amino acids. The CDR3 spells CASRGQGTKNIQYF. CDR3 DNA sequence: TGTGCCAGCAGGGGACAGGGGACCAAAAACATTCAGTACTTC.

The CDR3 spells CASRSTYGGGQITEAFF. CDR3 DNA: TGTGCCAGCAGATCTACATATGGGGGGGGTCAAATCACTGAAGCTTTCTTT. The J gene is TRBJ1-1, the V gene TRBV6-1; the D gene is possibly TRBD1 (5 bases). The ends were cut back, 6 bases at V and 4 bases at J, with 24 bases in the middle. The CDR3 is 17 residues long. Looked up from germline, CDR1 is MNHNS and CDR2 is SASEGT.

This clonotype turned up a few times. An end of the junction differs from the germline gene, which may be a read error. This chain's CDR3 is CASTAIDSQGTQYF. The CDR3 nucleotides read TGTGCCAGCACCGCAATTGACAGCCAAGGGACCCAGTACTTC. V and J are TRBV5-5 and TRBJ2-7; tentatively, D is TRBD1 (5 bases). The closer fit of TRBJ2-5 to the DNA end suggests the J call may be wrong. CDR1 is SGHKS, CDR2 YYEKEE, per germline (reference sequence). The length of the CDR3 is 14 residues.

The chain has TRBV5-1 and TRBJ2-1, with a possible D match to TRBD2 (6 bases). TRBJ2-7 explains the end of the DNA better; the J call may be wrong. Per germline, CDR1 SGHRS and CDR2 YFSETQ. The CDR3 is 12 residues long. CDR3 coding DNA: TGCGCCAGCAGATCCGACGGAGGGGAGCAGTACTTC. It specifies CASRSDGGEQYF.

About this clonotype: At one end, the junction sequence differs from germline, possibly due to a read error. CDR3 protein: CASSVGPRPATQETRYF. DNA for the CDR3: TGTGCCAGCAGCGTAGGCCCCCGGCCCGCTACCCAAGAGACCCGGTACTTC. The chain employs TRBV9 and TRBJ2-5, with D unclear. The CDR3 has 17 residues. Germline CDR1 and CDR2: SGDLS and YYNGEE. Full variable domain (remainder filled in from reference TRBV9 and TRBJ2-5): DSGVTQTPKHLITATGQRVTLRCSPRSGDLSVYWYQQSLDQGLQFLIQYYNGEERAKGNILERFSAQQFPDLHSELNLSSLELGDSALYFCASSVGPRPATQETRYFGPGTRLLVL.

This clonotype was counted once. This may arise from a read error, as a much more abundant clone is one base away. The CDR3 does not end in the conserved phenylalanine or tryptophan, so this is likely a read error. The gene calls are TRBV12-3 or TRBV12-4 and TRBJ2-5; 8 bases map to TRBD2. The CDR3 has 15 amino acids. Trimming took 0 bases from V and 5 from J; bases not matched to a gene: 5. The CDR3 bases are TGTGCCAGCAGTTTAGCCTATAGCGGGATTGAGACCCAGTACTGC. It yields the protein CASSLAYSGIETQYC.

This clonotype came up many times. The genes are TRBV2 and TRBJ2-5; no reliable D call. Germline assignment: CDR1 SNHLY and CDR2 FYNNEI. The CDR3 has 13 amino acids. Trimming took 7 bases from V and 2 from J, leaving 11 bases between them. In nucleotides, the CDR3 is TGTGCCAGCAATAATAAGCGACAAGAGACCCAGTACTTC. Its translation: CASNNKRQETQYF.

This clonotype was recorded once. This sequence may be a read error, since a much larger clone differs from it by one base. The rearrangement joins TRBV12-3 or TRBV12-4 to TRBJ2-5; 9 bases line up with TRBD1. The DNA matches TRBJ2-1 better at its end, which makes the J call doubtful. This CDR3 is 13 amino acids long. The CDR3 reads CASRDRGEETQFF. The DNA for the CDR3 is TGTGCCAGCAGGGACAGGGGAGAAGAGACCCAGTTCTTC.

This clonotype was seen only a few times. A clone one base away is much larger, so this may be a read error. The rearrangement joins TRBV5-1 to TRBJ1-2; a weak D match, TRBD1 (5 bases). The germline V gene encodes CDR1 SGHRS and CDR2 YFSETQ. V was shortened by 0 bases and J by 6 bases, with 12 bases between the two germline ends. The CDR3 runs to 14 residues. The DNA for the CDR3 is TGCGCCAGCAGCTTGGATGTCAGGGATAATGGCTACACCTTC. This gives the protein CASSLDVRDNGYTF.

This rearrangement joins TRBV25-1 to TRBJ1-2; D uncertain. The V end lost 11 bases, the J end lost 2 bases, and 12 bases lay between the germline ends. Looked up from germline, CDR1 is MGHDK and CDR2 is SYGVNS. The CDR3 consists of 12 residues. The CDR3 DNA follows: TGTGCCGTGGCGACGGGGAACTATGGCTACACCTTC. It encodes CAVATGNYGYTF.

On this clonotype itself: An end of the junction differs from the germline gene, which may be a read error. The J gene is TRBJ2-1, the V gene TRBV10-1, with D perhaps assigned TRBD1 or TRBD2 (5 bases each). The CDR3 extends over 12 amino acids. Germline lookup yields CDR1 WNHNN and CDR2 SYGVQD (reference sequence). The CDR3 bases are TGTGCCAGCAGCCCGGACGGGGCCCGGCAGTTCTTC. Protein sequence: CASSPDGARQFF.

This clonotype has only a few counts. The gene calls are TRBV29-1 and TRBJ2-1, with 7 positions matching TRBD1. Losses at the gene ends were 6 bases for V and 5 bases for J; bases not matched to a gene: 7. The length of the CDR3 is 13 residues. Germline V gene data show CDR1 as SQVTM and CDR2 as ANQGSEA. Here the CDR3 reads CSVQITGDNEQFF. CDR3 DNA sequence: TGCAGCGTCCAAATTACAGGGGACAATGAGCAGTTCTTC.

In the case of this clonotype: Sequence at one end of the junction differs from germline and may be a read error. This chain joins TRBV27 and TRBJ1-1; the D is unclear. The CDR3 contains 15 residues. The germline V gene has CDR1 MNHEY and CDR2 SMNVEV (reference sequence). The CDR3 spells CTSSSLATLNTEAFF. DNA of the CDR3: TGTACCAGCAGTTCCCTAGCCACTCTGAACACTGAAGCTTTCTTT.